This paragraph covers one T cell receptor (beta chain) sequence. As yet, its antigen is unknown. The J segment lost 6 bases and the V segment lost 2 bases, leaving 4 bases of the junction unmatched. The CDR3 totals 14 residues. Germline CDR1 and CDR2: PRHDT and FYEKMQ (reference sequence). The study ran its PCR with 60 Vbeta and 13 Jbeta primers. Produced via immunoSEQ multiplex PCR; TCRdb's table is partial and in-frame only. The sample shows 100,000 to 150,000 clones, about 82% of them seen only once. This sample stems from a study of cytomegalovirus exposure and HLA in healthy donors. Overall study results and limits: Trimming of TCR beta V- and J-genes showed a link, identified in a later analysis, to a missense DCLRE1C variant.

The sequenced sample was PBMCs. V and J are TRBV13 and TRBJ2-3, with 8 bases fitting TRBD2. The sequence came from a boy younger than 18 in good health and CMV-seronegative. The CDR3 nucleotides are TGTGCCAGCAGCTTAAGCGGGAGCGGGGATACGCAGTATTTT. As protein: CASSLSGSGDTQYF.